This TCR beta chain was documented in a study of OX40 agonist ivuxolimab in advanced cancers. Study information: The eligibility criteria allowed prior anti-PD-1, anti-PD-L1 or anti-CTLA-4 therapy, and about 40% had some. General observations from the study: Certain nonresponding patients likewise had low normalized T-cell clonal expansion.

Germline assignment: CDR1 SGDLS and CDR2 YYNGEE. The CDR3 runs to 13 residues. Trimming took 3 bases from V and 0 from J, leaving 4 bases between them. To note about this clone: What it recognizes is unknown.

Method: immunoSEQ multiplex PCR; TCRdb's copy keeps in-frame clones and lacks some. Of about 10,000 clones in the sample, approximately 87% are singletons; the top ten hold about 13%. The origin of this receptor is an adult with an advanced solid tumor such as melanoma, head and neck, liver or kidney cancer. The sample was CD4+ or CD8+ T cells sorted from blood, taken in a trial of the OX40 agonist ivuxolimab. The rearrangement links TRBV9 to TRBJ2-1; D unresolved. The CDR3 nucleotides read TGTGCCAGCAGCGGAGGCTCCTACAATGAGCAGTTCTTC. Amino acid sequence: CASSGGSYNEQFF.